Listed below are T cell receptor beta chains from one sample, sequenced in a study of blood T cell repertoires in COVID-19. This table comes from immunoSEQ multiplex PCR, and its TCRdb copy is limited to in-frame clones, with some not included. The sample has around 94,000 clones, roughly 92% seen once. The sample consisted of peripheral blood. Every receptor here comes from a woman in her forties or fifties with COVID-19, enrolled during active disease. Both conserved end residues are part of each CDR3. Clone size is not always given. Where it is, it says once, few, many or a class for expanded clones.

CDR3aa: CASSPRNPGTGGTEAFF
v_gene: TRBV5-4
j_gene: TRBJ1-1
abundance: -

CDR3aa: CASSRIRSQAGGADTQYF
v_gene: TRBV4-1
j_gene: TRBJ2-3
abundance: -

CDR3aa: CAISEPTTIRTANTEAFF
v_gene: TRBV10-3
j_gene: TRBJ1-1
abundance: -

CDR3aa: CASSTGGYNEQFF
v_gene: TRBV19
j_gene: TRBJ2-1
abundance: -

CDR3aa: CASSPSGTGGRVWNQPQHF
v_gene: TRBV27
j_gene: TRBJ1-5
abundance: -

CDR3aa: CASSSGLGIDEQFF
v_gene: TRBV6-6
j_gene: TRBJ2-1
abundance: -

CDR3aa: CASSQLPPGASPLHF
v_gene: TRBV3-1/TRBV3-2
j_gene: TRBJ1-6
abundance: -

CDR3aa: CASSLGPQGGTEAFF
v_gene: TRBV5-6
j_gene: TRBJ1-1
abundance: -

CDR3aa: CASSPGGPQHF
v_gene: TRBV6-6
j_gene: TRBJ1-5
abundance: -

CDR3aa: CASSRGPEGNQPQHF
v_gene: TRBV19
j_gene: TRBJ1-5
abundance: -

CDR3aa: CASSPLTGVSKNIQYF
v_gene: TRBV28
j_gene: TRBJ2-4
abundance: few

CDR3aa: CASSRRTGTGATNYGYTF
v_gene: TRBV5-1
j_gene: TRBJ1-2
abundance: -

CDR3aa: CASSPGLFGYNEQFF
v_gene: TRBV11-2
j_gene: TRBJ2-1
abundance: -

CDR3aa: CASSTGSGNTIYF
v_gene: TRBV6-5
j_gene: TRBJ1-3
abundance: -

CDR3aa: CAWSAGPANQPQHF
v_gene: TRBV30
j_gene: TRBJ1-5
abundance: -

CDR3aa: CASSLDRGKGNTIYF
v_gene: TRBV7-2
j_gene: TRBJ1-3
abundance: -

CDR3aa: CASSPGDTGNEKLFF
v_gene: TRBV5-5
j_gene: TRBJ1-4
abundance: -

CDR3aa: CASSIRLEGYTF
v_gene: TRBV19
j_gene: TRBJ1-2
abundance: few

CDR3aa: CASSLRGITEAFF
v_gene: TRBV7-9
j_gene: TRBJ1-1
abundance: -

CDR3aa: CASSEARFFGNTIYF
v_gene: TRBV6-1
j_gene: TRBJ1-3
abundance: -

CDR3aa: CSVRGLRDEQFF
v_gene: TRBV29-1
j_gene: TRBJ2-1
abundance: -

CDR3aa: CASSKIPHSGGADEQFF
v_gene: TRBV4-1
j_gene: TRBJ2-1
abundance: -

CDR3aa: CASSPEGLGQPQHF
v_gene: TRBV9
j_gene: TRBJ1-5
abundance: -

CDR3aa: CASSLGNRAGYTF
v_gene: TRBV27
j_gene: TRBJ1-2
abundance: -

CDR3aa: CASSFRAQGQGAGELFF
v_gene: TRBV11-3
j_gene: TRBJ2-2
abundance: -

CDR3aa: CASSYPPWTSGGDNEQFF
v_gene: TRBV6-2/TRBV6-3
j_gene: TRBJ2-1
abundance: -

CDR3aa: CASSHRRAGGLSTDTQYF
v_gene: TRBV7-8
j_gene: TRBJ2-3
abundance: few

CDR3aa: CASSYGTANTEAFF
v_gene: TRBV5-1
j_gene: TRBJ1-1
abundance: once

CDR3aa: CASSLYTRGTQYF
v_gene: TRBV7-2
j_gene: TRBJ2-5
abundance: -

CDR3aa: CASKLTQGPRTGELFF
v_gene: TRBV5-8
j_gene: TRBJ2-2
abundance: -

CDR3aa: CATSRDPVLESSTDTQYF
v_gene: TRBV15
j_gene: TRBJ2-3
abundance: -

CDR3aa: CASSRAGADSNQPQHF
v_gene: TRBV5-8
j_gene: TRBJ1-5
abundance: -

CDR3aa: CASSYGSEKLFF
v_gene: TRBV6-6
j_gene: TRBJ1-4
abundance: -

CDR3aa: CASSLDSGSNTEAFF
v_gene: TRBV7-9
j_gene: TRBJ1-1
abundance: -

CDR3aa: CASSGRTGTTEAFF
v_gene: TRBV9
j_gene: TRBJ1-1
abundance: -

CDR3aa: CASSSPGASQPQHF
v_gene: TRBV7-9
j_gene: TRBJ1-5
abundance: -

CDR3aa: CASSPGGMSNEQFF
v_gene: TRBV7-9
j_gene: TRBJ2-1
abundance: -

CDR3aa: CASSSRTVKSSPLHF
v_gene: TRBV27
j_gene: TRBJ1-6
abundance: -

CDR3aa: CASSQDYGGANEQFF
v_gene: TRBV4-3
j_gene: TRBJ2-1
abundance: few

CDR3aa: CASSFSSGTGGEKLFF
v_gene: TRBV7-9
j_gene: TRBJ1-4
abundance: -

CDR3aa: CASSETRPGVSSYNEQFF
v_gene: TRBV10-2
j_gene: TRBJ2-1
abundance: -

CDR3aa: CASSYLQGFTEAFF
v_gene: TRBV6-5
j_gene: TRBJ1-1
abundance: -

CDR3aa: CAWSMSTDTQYF
v_gene: TRBV30
j_gene: TRBJ2-3
abundance: -

CDR3aa: CASSLLDNSYGYTF
v_gene: TRBV7-2
j_gene: TRBJ1-2
abundance: -

CDR3aa: CASSLTINRGLMRRNTEAFF
v_gene: TRBV7-8
j_gene: TRBJ1-1
abundance: -

CDR3aa: CASSLILAGVSDTQYF
v_gene: TRBV28
j_gene: TRBJ2-3
abundance: -

CDR3aa: CASSPHRKGFVSGELFF
v_gene: TRBV25-1
j_gene: TRBJ2-2
abundance: -

CDR3aa: CASSQYGGATYNEQFF
v_gene: TRBV4-2
j_gene: TRBJ2-1
abundance: -

CDR3aa: CASSSRQGIRNTEAFF
v_gene: TRBV6-5
j_gene: TRBJ1-1
abundance: -

CDR3aa: CASSLRTGGYGYTF
v_gene: TRBV14
j_gene: TRBJ1-2
abundance: -

CDR3aa: CASSAKLGQGYEQYF
v_gene: TRBV25-1
j_gene: TRBJ2-7
abundance: once

CDR3aa: CASSMGDRLNEKLFF
v_gene: TRBV19
j_gene: TRBJ1-4
abundance: -

CDR3aa: CATFGAYGYTF
v_gene: TRBV15
j_gene: TRBJ1-2
abundance: -

CDR3aa: CASSPGQASIYGYTF
v_gene: TRBV5-1
j_gene: TRBJ1-2
abundance: once